The T cell receptor (beta chain) under discussion was sequenced for a study of T cells in Graves' hyperthyroidism and ophthalmopathy. Study-wide results and limits: Ophthalmopathy was predicted by the model a median of 6.5 months ahead of onset.

Amplified TCR beta CDR3 regions came from RNA transcripts. A first-round RT-PCR of the TCR CDR3 used the HTBI primer set. A single record per CDR3 protein comes from TCRdb applying MiXCR to the multiplex PCR reads. Of around 480,000 distinct CDR3 sequences in the sample, around 14% are singletons; the top ten hold 15% to 20%. CDR1 and CDR2 (germline): SNHLY, FYNNEI. This CDR3 has 14 amino acids. V lost 8 bases and J 2 bases, leaving 14 bases between the germline ends. The table lists this clonotype with many counts. As yet, its antigen is unknown. It was considered stable Graves' hyperthyroidism when ophthalmopathy did not progress within 18 months.

The receptor was isolated from a woman aged 18-29 years with Graves' hyperthyroidism. The chain joins TRBV2 to TRBJ2-3, with TRBD2 as a possible D gene (6 bases). Specimen: blood. The CDR3 loop reads CASGDGTSTDTQYF. CDR3 sequence (DNA): TGTGCCAGCGGAGACGGGACTTCCACAGATACGCAGTATTTT.